This T cell receptor beta chain was recovered during a study of regulatory T cells in long-lasting Graves disease. To make TCR beta libraries, researchers used iRepertoire HTBI primers and Arm-PCR of CDR3 regions. In TCRdb, the multiplex PCR reads were re-called with MiXCR into one record per CDR3 protein. The repertoire consists of over 350,000 distinct CDR3 sequences, with 14% occurring once and the leading ten covering approximately 15%. Time point here: newly diagnosed GD, antithyroid drugs for less than 3 months. Extracted PBMC RNA gave rise to the TCR library. The table lists this clonotype with a few counts. These data were also filed under a second study, of T cells in Graves' hyperthyroidism and ophthalmopathy.

The receptor was derived from a woman in her 50s with Graves disease. Sequencing was performed on peripheral blood mononuclear cells (PBMCs), taken at new diagnosis, from a patient treated with antithyroid drugs.

CDR3: CASGRSATNEKLFF. As DNA, the CDR3 is TGTGCCAGCGGGAGGAGCGCAACTAATGAAAAACTGTTTTTT. V is TRBV12-3 or TRBV12-4 and J is TRBJ1-4; D uncertain. This CDR3 contains 14 residues. Trimming pared 8 bases from V and 0 bases from J, leaving 10 bases between.